This is a list of T cell receptor beta chains from one sample in a study of T-cell memory formation after mild COVID-19. A single record per CDR3 protein comes from TCRdb applying MiXCR to the 5' RACE reads. The data hold 500,000 to 550,000 distinct CDR3 sequences, with roughly 20% observed a single time. Input material: PBMCs or a T cell subset sorted from them (not recorded which). The receptors were sampled from an adult woman who had mild COVID-19 (a few samples of this study predate the infection). Cell type and time point are not known. The CDR3 runs from the conserved cysteine through the conserved F or W. D genes are given only for firm matches. Expanded clones get a size class; other rows say once, few or many, or leave the size out.

TRBJ2-2	TRBV24-1	TRBD1	.	CATSNQLGQGAVTGELFF	TGTGCCACCAGCAACCAACTAGGACAGGGGGCAGTCACCGGGGAGCTGTTTTTT
TRBJ2-7	TRBV24-1	.	few	CATSPGTYEQYF	TGTGCCACCAGTCCAGGAACCTACGAGCAGTACTTC
TRBJ2-1	TRBV2	TRBD2	few	CASSRLAGGPHEQFF	TGTGCCAGCAGCCGACTGGCGGGAGGGCCTCATGAGCAGTTCTTC
TRBJ2-5	TRBV9	TRBD2	few	CASSPRLAGDQETQYF	TGTGCCAGCAGTCCTCGTTTAGCGGGGGACCAAGAGACCCAGTACTTC
TRBJ1-4	TRBV20-1	.	.	CSASMGTEKLFF	TGCAGTGCTAGTATGGGTACTGAAAAACTGTTTTTT
TRBJ2-7	TRBV6-1	.	.	CASSAPGPSREQYF	TGTGCCAGCAGTGCTCCGGGGCCCTCGAGGGAGCAGTACTTC
TRBJ2-7	TRBV6-2/TRBV6-3	TRBD1	few	CASSDGTGRTYEQYF	TGTGCCAGCAGTGACGGGACAGGGAGAACCTACGAGCAGTACTTC
TRBJ2-5	TRBV3-1	.	.	CASSQVVQGETQYF	TGTGCCAGCAGCCAGGTAGTACAGGGAGAGACCCAGTACTTC
TRBJ2-1	TRBV5-6	TRBD2	.	CASSLGSGGASYNEQFF	TGTGCCAGCAGCTTGGGTAGCGGGGGGGCCTCCTACAATGAGCAGTTCTTC
TRBJ2-5	TRBV15	.	few	CATSPRRNQETQYF	TGTGCCACCAGCCCTCGCCGAAATCAAGAGACCCAGTACTTC
TRBJ2-3	TRBV2	TRBD2	many	CASSEGIAGGPDTQYF	TGTGCCAGCAGTGAGGGGATAGCGGGAGGACCAGATACGCAGTATTTT
TRBJ2-5	TRBV7-6	.	few	CASSLPTRAKETQYF	TGTGCCAGCAGCTTACCCACCAGGGCGAAAGAGACCCAGTACTTC
TRBJ1-4	TRBV7-6	TRBD1	.	CASGYRGGGVELFF	TGTGCCAGCGGTTACAGGGGAGGCGGTGTGGAACTGTTTTTT
TRBJ1-1	TRBV28	.	.	CASSFPRTEAFF	TGTGCCAGCAGTTTCCCGCGCACTGAAGCTTTCTTT
TRBJ2-1	TRBV30	.	few	CAWQRGTPYNEQFF	TGTGCCTGGCAGCGCGGGACCCCCTACAATGAGCAGTTCTTC
TRBJ2-7	TRBV12-3/TRBV12-4	TRBD1	.	CASSRTGGEQYF	TGTGCCAGCAGTCGGACAGGGGGCGAGCAGTACTTC
TRBJ2-1	TRBV11-1	TRBD2	few	CASSFPGGNEQFF	TGTGCCAGCAGCTTTCCGGGGGGCAATGAGCAGTTCTTC
TRBJ2-7	TRBV25-1	.	.	CASSVSLQQYF	TGTGCCAGCAGTGTCAGTCTACAGCAGTACTTC
TRBJ2-3	TRBV5-1	.	.	CASSLLGKGTDTQYF	TGCGCCAGCAGCTTGTTGGGTAAAGGCACAGATACGCAGTATTTT
TRBJ2-1	TRBV7-2	TRBD2	many	CASSPKLAGGPNEQFF	TGTGCCAGCAGCCCAAAGCTAGCGGGGGGCCCCAATGAGCAGTTCTTC
TRBJ2-3	TRBV7-9	.	few	CASSSSSSTSPSADTQYF	TGTGCCAGCAGCTCCTCCTCCTCAACTAGCCCCAGCGCAGATACGCAGTATTTT
TRBJ2-1	TRBV4-1	.	many	CASSLRGWWGEYNEQFF	TGCGCCAGCAGCCTCAGAGGTTGGTGGGGGGAGTACAATGAGCAGTTCTTC
TRBJ2-6	TRBV11-2	.	few	CASRHTQGTGANVLTF	TGTGCCAGCAGGCACACACAGGGTACTGGGGCCAACGTCCTGACTTTC
TRBJ1-2	TRBV2	.	.	CASSLMSTGSWGYTF	TGTGCCAGCAGTTTAATGTCGACAGGCTCATGGGGCTACACCTTC
TRBJ2-7	TRBV12-3/TRBV12-4	TRBD1	few	CASRSTGAYEQYF	TGTGCCAGCAGATCAACAGGGGCCTACGAGCAGTACTTC
TRBJ2-3	TRBV4-1	TRBD2	.	CASSQGRAGGTRTRTDTQYF	TGCGCCAGCAGCCAAGGAAGGGCGGGGGGGACGCGCACTCGCACAGATACGCAGTATTTT
TRBJ2-1	TRBV24-1	TRBD1	few	CATRGGQGSNEQFF	TGTGCCACCAGAGGAGGACAGGGTTCCAATGAGCAGTTCTTC
TRBJ1-5	TRBV19	TRBD1	few	CASTGQGILYSNQPQHF	TGTGCCAGTACTGGACAGGGCATCCTATATAGCAATCAGCCCCAGCATTTT
TRBJ2-7	TRBV18	.	few	CASSPPGGLYEQYF	TGTGCCAGCTCACCACCGGGGGGCCTGTACGAGCAGTACTTC
TRBJ2-1	TRBV6-2/TRBV6-3	TRBD2	many	CASSYHETSGTYNEQFF	TGTGCCAGCAGTTACCACGAGACTAGCGGGACCTACAATGAGCAGTTCTTC
TRBJ2-7	TRBV19	.	.	CAHDPRYF	TGTGCCCACGACCCTCGGTACTTC
TRBJ2-5	TRBV12-3/TRBV12-4	.	few	CASCRAGRETQYF	TGTGCCAGCTGTAGGGCAGGGCGGGAGACCCAGTACTTC
TRBJ1-5	TRBV28	.	.	CASSFLRQGNQPQHF	TGTGCCAGCAGTTTCCTTAGACAGGGCAATCAGCCCCAGCATTTT
TRBJ2-4	TRBV3-1	.	few	CASSRAGVEENIQYF	TGTGCCAGCAGCCGCGCAGGGGTGGAGGAAAACATTCAGTACTTC
TRBJ1-1	TRBV7-2	TRBD1	few	CASSTGTGGTLGFF	TGTGCCAGCAGCACAGGGACAGGGGGAACTTTGGGTTTCTTT
TRBJ2-3	TRBV11-2	TRBD2	.	CASSLVSGLAGGVLYF	TGTGCCAGCAGCTTGGTATCCGGACTAGCGGGGGGGGTTCTGTATTTT
TRBJ1-4	TRBV6-1	.	.	CASSDGRISTNEKLFF	TGTGCCAGCAGTGATGGGCGGATCTCAACTAATGAAAAACTGTTTTTT
TRBJ2-2	TRBV5-1	.	many	CASNVKDLTGELFF	TGCGCCAGCAACGTCAAGGACCTCACCGGGGAGCTGTTTTTT
TRBJ2-1	TRBV29-1	.	few	CSVEVVYNEQFF	TGCAGCGTTGAAGTGGTCTACAATGAGCAGTTCTTC
TRBJ2-2	TRBV9	TRBD1	few	CASTRETGGLAGELFF	TGTGCCAGCACCAGGGAGACAGGGGGTTTGGCCGGGGAGCTGTTTTTT
TRBJ2-3	TRBV14	.	few	CASSQRTRTDTQYF	TGTGCCAGCAGCCAGAGAACCCGCACAGATACGCAGTATTTT
TRBJ2-7	TRBV7-9	TRBD1	few	CASSLADRDEQYF	TGTGCCAGCAGCTTAGCGGACAGGGACGAGCAGTACTTC
TRBJ2-1	TRBV24-1	TRBD1	few	CATSATGTGSYNEQFF	TGTGCCACCAGTGCGACCGGGACAGGGTCCTACAATGAGCAGTTCTTC
TRBJ2-5	TRBV5-1	TRBD2	.	CASSLDQRGSQPHF	TGCGCCAGCAGCTTGGACCAGCGGGGGTCTCAACCCCACTTC